This paragraph covers one T cell receptor (beta chain) sequence. Its antigen is as yet unknown. This record belongs to a study of T cell repertoires in cytomegalovirus infection. Study information: Carrying CMV and the relevant HLA type showed in public TCR beta signatures.

Trimming shortened V by 5 bases and J by 4 bases, and 14 bases separated the two germline ends. The germline V gene encodes CDR1 LNHDA and CDR2 SQIVND (reference sequence). This CDR3 is built from 14 residues. TCRdb processed the reads anew with MiXCR; each CDR3 protein has one entry. The table has about 470,000 distinct CDR3 sequences, about 39% seen once; the top ten hold roughly two fifths. Findings of the study overall: The study identified carriers of CMV plus the relevant HLA from cumulative public TCR beta family frequency.

Specimen: cultured PBMCs, collected from culture after CMV antigen stimulation. This sequence joins TRBV19 and TRBJ1-2; D unclear. This clonotype was sampled from a human donor in good health (CMV status not recorded). Some clones in this sample may be carry-over from other donors' samples. CDR3 DNA sequence: TGTGCCAGTAGTCCGGGCCCCGATACCTATGGCTACACCTTC. It codes for CASSPGPDTYGYTF.